Reported below is one T cell receptor (beta chain). Its cognate antigen is unknown. These data are taken from a study of tumor-infiltrating lymphocytes in localized non-small cell lung cancer. Whole-study results and caveats: Only some patients had TCR sequencing, depending on available tissue. Higher tumor T cell infiltration than in uninvolved lung was supported by TCRbeta sequencing.

This table comes from immunoSEQ multiplex PCR, and its TCRdb copy is limited to in-frame clones, with some not included. Of around 9,200 clones listed, 65% to 85% are singletons. From germline, CDR1 is LNHNV and CDR2 YYDKDF (reference sequence). V dropped 1 base and J dropped 4 bases, with 10 bases sitting between them. This CDR3 is built from 14 residues. Sequenced material: uninvolved lung tissue not adjacent to the tumor. The clonotype originates from a human donor with non-small cell lung cancer. The chain has TRBV15 and TRBJ1-1; D remains ambiguous. The CDR3 sequence is CATSRGRESTEAFF. CDR3 in DNA: TGTGCCACCAGCAGAGGCCGGGAGAGCACTGAAGCTTTCTTT.